A single T cell receptor (beta chain) is shown here with its context. It lacks a known antigen. Within one base of it there is no much larger clone, and no base qualities were kept. This specimen belongs to a study of T cell responses to AZD1222 COVID-19 vaccine (dated by TCRdb to the early 2020s). Some background on the complete study: AZD1222 recipients given second doses at about 4 weeks or at about 12 weeks were pooled, since spike-specific TCR depth and breadth were not found to differ between the two schedules. A total of more than 230 trial participants underwent TCR sequencing, of whom about 200 had received two doses of AZD1222 and 26 had received two doses of the MenACWY control vaccine. Trial participants were enrolled into age subgroups of 18-55, 56-69 and 70-plus years, which contained approximately 150, 28 and 58 TCR-sequenced participants, respectively. General conclusions and limits of the study: Reportedly, close to half of the unique spike-specific TCRs recognized epitopes lying outside the regions that are mutated in the B.1.351 and B.1.1.7 variants. In the small 56-69-year group, the increase in depth fell short of significance, most likely because of low power. Because no day 14 peak-response samples were available, the repertoires could be characterized only after the peak T cell response. The whole spike protein was spanned by vaccine-associated CD4 TCRs, and dominant responses were seen in regions 160-218 and 743-854. After two AZD1222 doses, spike-specific TCR breadth and depth were significantly higher than at day 0 and than in MenACWY recipients. Participants were mostly white British, with more females than males. The authors suggested clonal diversity may have been underestimated. Conclusions about previously exposed vaccinees are limited because only five to seven AZD1222 recipients were SARS-CoV-2 seropositive at baseline.

V gives up 5 bases and J gives up 7 bases, and the segment between their germline ends measures 9 bases. The germline V gene (reference sequence) supplies CDR1 LGHDT and CDR2 YNNKEL. The CDR3 runs 11 residues from the cysteine to the phenylalanine. Of the read, only the CDR3 DNA is kept; its 33 bases are in frame from base 1. The time point tag for this specimen amounts to: baseline before first vaccination. Vaccinee samples were obtained from the UK trials COV001 and COV002, which included a single-blind randomized controlled phase 2/3 trial of AZD1222 (ChAdOx1 nCoV-19) in healthy adults. For TCRbeta chain sequencing, PBMC samples from trial participants were taken at day 0 and at day 28 after the second dose. The CDR3 regions of human TCRbeta chains were analyzed by immunosequencing. Per the original workflow: TCRs in the repertoires were compared against a reference library of SARS-CoV-2-specific TCRs that had been generated with the MIRA antigen-specificity platform. Breadth was defined as the fraction of unique TCRs that were SARS-CoV-2-associated, and depth was defined as the fraction of total T cells that were SARS-CoV-2-associated. Using the MIRA data, each spike-specific TCR was assigned both to the spike region to which the TCR was reactive and to a CD4 or CD8 class. Log10-transformed breadth and depth values were compared by one-way ANOVA with Sidak's multiple comparisons tests. The table was pulled from immuneACCESS by TCRdb, which kept in-frame rearrangements only. Such tables lose some clones; where checked, under half of the loss comes from unresolved V genes, and the rest has no known cause. V, J and clone size reflect that table, while D and trimming were determined from the DNA. The sample table holds roughly 120,000 clones, of which around 90% were seen once. 4.2% of the sample is in the top ten clones.

The sequences come from peripheral blood, collected on day 0 of AZD1222 vaccination. The TCR sequence derives from an adult in good health. The rearranged segments are TRBV3-1 (or the pseudogene TRBV3-2) and TRBJ2-7, with the D gene uncertain. At the DNA level, the sequence is TGTGCCAGCAGCAAGTCCGGGGAGCAGTACTTC. Its coded protein is CASSKSGEQYF.